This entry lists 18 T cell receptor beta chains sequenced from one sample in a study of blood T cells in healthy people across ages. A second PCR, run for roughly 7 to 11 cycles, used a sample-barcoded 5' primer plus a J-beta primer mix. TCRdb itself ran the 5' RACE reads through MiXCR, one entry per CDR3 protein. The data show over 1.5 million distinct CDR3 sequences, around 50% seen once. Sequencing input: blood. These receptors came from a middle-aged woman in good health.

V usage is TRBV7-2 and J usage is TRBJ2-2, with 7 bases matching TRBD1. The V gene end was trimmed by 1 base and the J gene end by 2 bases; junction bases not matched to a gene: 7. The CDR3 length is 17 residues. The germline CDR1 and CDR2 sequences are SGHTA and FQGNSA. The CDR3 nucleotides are TGTGCCAGCAGCTTAGGCCGGGACAGCTTTAACACCGGGGAGCTGTTTTTT. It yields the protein CASSLGRDSFNTGELFF.

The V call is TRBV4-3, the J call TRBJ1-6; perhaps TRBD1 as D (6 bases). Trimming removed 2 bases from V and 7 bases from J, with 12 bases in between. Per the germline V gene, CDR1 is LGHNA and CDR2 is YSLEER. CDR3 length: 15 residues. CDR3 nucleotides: TGCGCCAGCAGCCAAACAGGGAGCGAGAATTCACCCCTCCACTTT. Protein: CASSQTGSENSPLHF.

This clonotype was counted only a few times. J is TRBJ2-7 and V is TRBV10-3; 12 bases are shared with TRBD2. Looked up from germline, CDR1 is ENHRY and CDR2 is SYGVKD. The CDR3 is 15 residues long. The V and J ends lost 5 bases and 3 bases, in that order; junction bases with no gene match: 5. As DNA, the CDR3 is TGTGCCATCAGTACTAGCGGGGGGCCGCGCTACGAGCAGTACTTC. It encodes CAISTSGGPRYEQYF.

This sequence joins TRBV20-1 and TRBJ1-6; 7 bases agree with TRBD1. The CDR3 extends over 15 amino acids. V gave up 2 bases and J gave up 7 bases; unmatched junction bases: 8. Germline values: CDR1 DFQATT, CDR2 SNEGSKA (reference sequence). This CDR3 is CSARRRQGPNSPLHF. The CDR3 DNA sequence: TGCAGTGCTAGAAGGCGACAGGGACCCAATTCACCCCTCCACTTT.

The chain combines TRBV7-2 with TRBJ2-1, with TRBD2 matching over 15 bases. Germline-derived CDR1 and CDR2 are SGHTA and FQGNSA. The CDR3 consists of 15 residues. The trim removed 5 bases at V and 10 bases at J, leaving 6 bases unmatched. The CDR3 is CASSHGTSGGPEQFF. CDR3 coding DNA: TGTGCCAGCAGCCACGGGACTAGCGGGGGGCCCGAGCAGTTCTTC.

The CDR3 is CAIRLPGTTETQYF. In DNA form, the CDR3 reads TGTGCCATCAGACTGCCGGGGACAACAGAGACCCAGTACTTC. The V and J genes are TRBV10-3 and TRBJ2-7, with D possibly matching TRBD1 (6 bases). The DNA end favors TRBJ2-5, so the J call may be wrong. The CDR3 has 14 residues. CDR1 and CDR2 (germline): ENHRY, SYGVKD.

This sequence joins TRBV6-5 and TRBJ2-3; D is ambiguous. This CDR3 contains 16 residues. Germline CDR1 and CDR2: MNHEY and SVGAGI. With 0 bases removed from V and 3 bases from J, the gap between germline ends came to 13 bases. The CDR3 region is CASSYSTLESTDTQYF. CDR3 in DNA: TGTGCCAGCAGTTACTCGACTCTAGAAAGTACAGATACGCAGTATTTT.

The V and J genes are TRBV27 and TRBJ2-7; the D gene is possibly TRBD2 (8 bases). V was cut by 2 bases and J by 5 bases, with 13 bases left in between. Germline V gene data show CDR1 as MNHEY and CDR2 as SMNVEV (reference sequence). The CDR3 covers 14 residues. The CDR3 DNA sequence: TGTGCCAGCAGTTTAAGACAGGGACTAGACGAGCAGTACTTC. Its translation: CASSLRQGLDEQYF.

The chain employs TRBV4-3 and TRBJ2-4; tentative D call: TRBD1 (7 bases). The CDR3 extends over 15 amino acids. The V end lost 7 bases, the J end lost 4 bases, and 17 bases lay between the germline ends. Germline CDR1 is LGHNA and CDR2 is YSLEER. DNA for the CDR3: TGCGCCAGCACCCCTACTGCGGGACAGAAAAACATTCAGTACTTC. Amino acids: CASTPTAGQKNIQYF.

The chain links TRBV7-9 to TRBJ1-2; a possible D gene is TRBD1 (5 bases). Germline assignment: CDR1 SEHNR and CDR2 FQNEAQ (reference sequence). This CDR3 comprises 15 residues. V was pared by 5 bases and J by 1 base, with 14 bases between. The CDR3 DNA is TGTGCCAGCAGCCCTCTCGCGGGGGGTAACTATGGCTACACCTTC. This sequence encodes CASSPLAGGNYGYTF.

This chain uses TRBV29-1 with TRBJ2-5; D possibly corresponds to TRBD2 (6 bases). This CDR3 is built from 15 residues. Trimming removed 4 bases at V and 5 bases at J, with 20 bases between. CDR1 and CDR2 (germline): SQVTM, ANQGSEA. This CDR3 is CSVAILASQAETQYF. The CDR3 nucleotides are TGCAGCGTTGCGATACTAGCCTCCCAGGCGGAGACCCAGTACTTC.

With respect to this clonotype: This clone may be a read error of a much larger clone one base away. CDR3 bases: TGCGCCAGCAGCCAAGATGTAATAGGGGGAAGCGATGAGCAGTTCTTC. Its protein product is CASSQDVIGGSDEQFF. The rearrangement links TRBV4-3 to TRBJ2-1; possible D gene TRBD1, 6 bases. Germline CDR1 reads LGHNA; CDR2 reads YSLEER. Trimming stripped 0 bases from V and 8 bases from J, with 17 bases between. The CDR3 runs 16 residues.

The CDR3 nucleotides are TGTGCCAGCCCGGGGGGGGGACAGGGGAACAATGAGCAGTTCTTC. Translating it yields CASPGGGQGNNEQFF. The V and J genes are TRBV2 and TRBJ2-1, with 10 bases aligning to TRBD1. Trimming at V came to 8 bases and at J to 5 bases, leaving 9 bases not matched to a gene. Germline loops: CDR1 SNHLY, CDR2 FYNNEI. The CDR3 loop spans 15 amino acids.

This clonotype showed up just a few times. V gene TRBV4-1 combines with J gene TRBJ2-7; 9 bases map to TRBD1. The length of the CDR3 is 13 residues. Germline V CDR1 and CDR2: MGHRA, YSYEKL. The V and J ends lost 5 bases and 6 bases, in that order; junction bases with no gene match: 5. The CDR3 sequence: CASSTGTGTEQYF. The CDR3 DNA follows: TGCGCCAGCAGCACCGGGACAGGGACCGAGCAGTACTTC.

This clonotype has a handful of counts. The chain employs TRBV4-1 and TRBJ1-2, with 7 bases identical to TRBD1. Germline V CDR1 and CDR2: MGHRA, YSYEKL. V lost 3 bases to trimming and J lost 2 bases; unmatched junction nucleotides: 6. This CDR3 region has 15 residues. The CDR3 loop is CASSQTPQGNYGYTF. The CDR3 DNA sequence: TGCGCCAGCAGCCAGACCCCACAGGGGAACTATGGCTACACCTTC.

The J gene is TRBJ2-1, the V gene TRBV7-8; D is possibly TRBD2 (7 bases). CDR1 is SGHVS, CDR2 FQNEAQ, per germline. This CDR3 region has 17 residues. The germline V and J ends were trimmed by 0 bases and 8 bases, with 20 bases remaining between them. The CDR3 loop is CASSLASAGHQSDEQFF. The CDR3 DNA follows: TGTGCCAGCAGCTTAGCGTCAGCGGGACATCAGTCGGATGAGCAGTTCTTC.

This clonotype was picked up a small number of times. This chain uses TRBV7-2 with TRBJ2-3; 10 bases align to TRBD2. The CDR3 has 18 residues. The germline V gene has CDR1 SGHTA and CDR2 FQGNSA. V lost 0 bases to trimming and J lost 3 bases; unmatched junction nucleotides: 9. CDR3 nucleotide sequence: TGTGCCAGCAGCTTAGCGGGCCGGAGCGGGGGGGCTACAGATACGCAGTATTTT. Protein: CASSLAGRSGGATDTQYF.

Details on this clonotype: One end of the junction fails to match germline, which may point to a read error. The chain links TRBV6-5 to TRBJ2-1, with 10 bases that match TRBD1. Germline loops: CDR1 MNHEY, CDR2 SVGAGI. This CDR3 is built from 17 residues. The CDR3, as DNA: TGTGCCAGCAGTCACTCAGGCGGGACAGGGGACGTCAATGAGCAGTTCTTC. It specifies CASSHSGGTGDVNEQFF.